This TCR beta chain was retrieved from a study of CXCR3-negative and CXCR3-positive naive CD8 T cells. Study-wide context: Sequencing brought in approximately 150 million TRB reads altogether, and each library got about 1.5 +/- 0.3 million. Study-level results: Hydrophobicity was higher for TRB CDR3s found in CXCR3-positive naive cells than in CXCR3-negative naive cells. High diversity, comparable across both naive subsets, contrasted with much lower diversity in memory CD8+ cells.

CD45RO-CCR7+CD27+CD95- characterized naive CD8+ T cells. The libraries of TRB cDNA were constructed through 5' RACE using UMI labels. With the 5' RACE reads reprocessed, TCRdb shows one record per CDR3 protein and no DNA. The listing records 95,000 to 100,000 distinct CDR3 sequences. Regarding this clonotype: Its antigen is as yet unknown.

Germline assignment: CDR1 MNHEY and CDR2 SVGAGI. The CDR3 is 15 amino acids. The chain is built from TRBV6-5 and TRBJ1-1; the D gene TCRdb calls, TRBD1, cannot be checked with no DNA. Sequencing used naive CXCR3+ CD8+ T cells from blood. Noted subset: CD45RO-CCR7+CD27+CD95- naive CD8+ T cells expressing CXCR3 (TNR3+). The TCR sequence derives from a human donor in good health. Some clones in this sample may be carry-over from other donors' samples. CDR3: CASSKRQGGNTEAFF.